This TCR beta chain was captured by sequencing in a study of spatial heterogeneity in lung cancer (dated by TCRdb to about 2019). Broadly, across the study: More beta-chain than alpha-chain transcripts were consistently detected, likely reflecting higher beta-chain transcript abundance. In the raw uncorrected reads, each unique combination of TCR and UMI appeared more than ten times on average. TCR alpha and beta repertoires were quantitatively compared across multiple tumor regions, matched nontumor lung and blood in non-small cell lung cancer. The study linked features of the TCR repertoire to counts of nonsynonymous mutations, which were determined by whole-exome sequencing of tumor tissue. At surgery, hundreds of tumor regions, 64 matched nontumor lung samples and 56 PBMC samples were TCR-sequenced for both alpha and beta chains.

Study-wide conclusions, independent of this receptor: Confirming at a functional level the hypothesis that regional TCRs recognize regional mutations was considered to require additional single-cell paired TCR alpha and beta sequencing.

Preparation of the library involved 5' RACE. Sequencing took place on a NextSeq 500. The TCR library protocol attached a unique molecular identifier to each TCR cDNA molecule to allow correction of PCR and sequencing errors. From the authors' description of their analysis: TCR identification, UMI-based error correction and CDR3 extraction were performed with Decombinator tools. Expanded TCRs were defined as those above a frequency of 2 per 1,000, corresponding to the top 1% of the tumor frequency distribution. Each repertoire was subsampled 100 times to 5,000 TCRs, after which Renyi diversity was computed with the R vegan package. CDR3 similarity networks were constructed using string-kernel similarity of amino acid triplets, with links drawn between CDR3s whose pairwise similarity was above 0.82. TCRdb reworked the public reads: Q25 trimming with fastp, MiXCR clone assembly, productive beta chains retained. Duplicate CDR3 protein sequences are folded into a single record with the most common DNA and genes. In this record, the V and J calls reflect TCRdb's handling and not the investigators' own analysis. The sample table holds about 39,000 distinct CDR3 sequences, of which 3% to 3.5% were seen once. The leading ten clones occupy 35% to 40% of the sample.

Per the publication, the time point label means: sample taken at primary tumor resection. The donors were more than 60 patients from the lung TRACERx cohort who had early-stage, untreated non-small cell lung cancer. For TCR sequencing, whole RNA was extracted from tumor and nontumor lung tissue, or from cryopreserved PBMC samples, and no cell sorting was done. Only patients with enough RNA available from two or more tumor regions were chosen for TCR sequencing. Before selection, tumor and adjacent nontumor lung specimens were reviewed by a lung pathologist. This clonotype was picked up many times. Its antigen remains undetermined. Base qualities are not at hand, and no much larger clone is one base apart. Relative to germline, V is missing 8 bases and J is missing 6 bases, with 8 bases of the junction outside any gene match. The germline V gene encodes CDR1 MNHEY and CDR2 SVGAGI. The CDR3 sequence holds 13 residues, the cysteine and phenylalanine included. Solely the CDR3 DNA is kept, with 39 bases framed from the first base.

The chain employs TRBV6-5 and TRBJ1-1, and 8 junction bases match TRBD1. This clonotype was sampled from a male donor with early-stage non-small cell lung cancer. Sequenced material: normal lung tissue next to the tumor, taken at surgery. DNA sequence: TGTGCCAGCCGCAGAGGACAGGGAGCTGAAGCTTTCTTT. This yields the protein CASRRGQGAEAFF.